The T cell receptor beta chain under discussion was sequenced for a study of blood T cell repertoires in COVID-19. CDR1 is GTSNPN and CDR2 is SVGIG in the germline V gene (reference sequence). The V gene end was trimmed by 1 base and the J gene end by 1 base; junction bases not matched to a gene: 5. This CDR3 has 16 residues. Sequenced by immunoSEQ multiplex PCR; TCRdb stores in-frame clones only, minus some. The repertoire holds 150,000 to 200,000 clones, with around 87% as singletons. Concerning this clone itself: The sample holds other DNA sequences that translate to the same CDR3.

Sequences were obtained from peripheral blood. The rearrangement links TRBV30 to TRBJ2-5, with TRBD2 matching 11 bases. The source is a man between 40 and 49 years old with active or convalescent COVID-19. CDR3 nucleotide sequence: TGTGCCTGGAGTGGTCTAGCGGGGGGAGCCCAAGAGACCCAGTACTTC. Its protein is CAWSGLAGGAQETQYF.